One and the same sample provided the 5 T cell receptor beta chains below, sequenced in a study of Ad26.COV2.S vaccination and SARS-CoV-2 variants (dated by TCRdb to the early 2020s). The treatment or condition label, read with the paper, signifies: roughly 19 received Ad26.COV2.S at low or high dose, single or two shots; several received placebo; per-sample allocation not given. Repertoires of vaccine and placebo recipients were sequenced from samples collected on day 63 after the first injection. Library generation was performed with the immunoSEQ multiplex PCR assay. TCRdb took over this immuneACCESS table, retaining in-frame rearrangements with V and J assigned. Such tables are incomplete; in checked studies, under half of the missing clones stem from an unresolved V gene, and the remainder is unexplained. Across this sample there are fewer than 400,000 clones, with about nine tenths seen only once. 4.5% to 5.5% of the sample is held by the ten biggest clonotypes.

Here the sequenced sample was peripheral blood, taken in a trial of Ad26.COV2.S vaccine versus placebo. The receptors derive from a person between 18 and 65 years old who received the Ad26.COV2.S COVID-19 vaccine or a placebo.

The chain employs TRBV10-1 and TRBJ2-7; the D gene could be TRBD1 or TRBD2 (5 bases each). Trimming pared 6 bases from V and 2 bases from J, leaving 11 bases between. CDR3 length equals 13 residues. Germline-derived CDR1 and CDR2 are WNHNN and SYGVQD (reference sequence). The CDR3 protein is CASSGTGTYEQYF. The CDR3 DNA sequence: TGCGCCAGCAGCGGGACGGGAACCTACGAGCAGTACTTC.

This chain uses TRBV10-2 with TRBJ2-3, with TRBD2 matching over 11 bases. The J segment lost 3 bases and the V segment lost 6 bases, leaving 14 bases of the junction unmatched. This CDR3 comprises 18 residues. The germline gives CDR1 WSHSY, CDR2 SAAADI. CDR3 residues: CASRRSWGLAELTDTQYF. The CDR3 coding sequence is TGCGCCAGCAGGCGCTCCTGGGGACTAGCGGAACTTACAGATACGCAGTATTTT.

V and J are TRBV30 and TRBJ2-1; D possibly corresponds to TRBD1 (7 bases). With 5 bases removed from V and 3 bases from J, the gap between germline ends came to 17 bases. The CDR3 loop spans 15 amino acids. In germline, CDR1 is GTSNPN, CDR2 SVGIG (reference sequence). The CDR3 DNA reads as TGTGCCTGGGTGCCAGGGGGAGGCTTCTACAATGAGCAGTTCTTC. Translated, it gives CAWVPGGGFYNEQFF.

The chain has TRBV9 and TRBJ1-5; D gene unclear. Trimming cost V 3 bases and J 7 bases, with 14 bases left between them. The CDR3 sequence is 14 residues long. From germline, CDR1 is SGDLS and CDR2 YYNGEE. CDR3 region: CASSAVGVGQPQHF. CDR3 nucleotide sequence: TGTGCCAGCAGCGCAGTTGGGGTGGGGCAGCCCCAGCATTTT.

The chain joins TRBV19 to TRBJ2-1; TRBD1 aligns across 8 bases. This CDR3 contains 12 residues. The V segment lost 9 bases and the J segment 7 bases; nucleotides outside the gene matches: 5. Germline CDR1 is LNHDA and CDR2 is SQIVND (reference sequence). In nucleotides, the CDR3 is TGTGCCAGCACCGACAGGGGTAATGAGCAGTTCTTC. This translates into CASTDRGNEQFF.